A single sample is the source of the 10 T cell receptor beta chains below, sequenced in a study of cytomegalovirus exposure and HLA in healthy donors. 60 Vbeta and 13 Jbeta primers were used in PCR. Data came from immunoSEQ multiplex PCR; TCRdb stores just in-frame clones and leaves some out. Of 150,000 to 160,000 clones listed, 80% to 90% are singletons. The sequencing sample was made of PBMCs. Receptors originate from a woman aged 18-29 years in good health and CMV-seronegative.

This clone has only a few counts. This chain uses TRBV6-1 with TRBJ1-2, with 7 bases that match TRBD1. The CDR3 totals 13 residues. Looked up from germline, CDR1 is MNHNS and CDR2 is SASEGT. Losses at the gene ends were 2 bases for V and 8 bases for J; bases not matched to a gene: 5. CDR3: CASSESEGAGYTF. The DNA for the CDR3 is TGTGCCAGCAGTGAATCCGAGGGGGCGGGCTACACCTTC.

The rearrangement uses TRBV5-5 and TRBJ1-2; D call uncertain. Germline CDR1 reads SGHKS; CDR2 reads YYEKEE (reference sequence). V was trimmed by 0 bases and J by 5 bases, leaving 11 bases between them. This CDR3 comprises 14 residues. The CDR3 sequence is CASSLGEKGYGYTF. The CDR3 DNA reads TGTGCCAGCAGCTTGGGGGAGAAAGGGTATGGCTACACCTTC.

This sequence joins TRBV6-1 and TRBJ2-1, with D possibly being TRBD2 (6 bases). The germline CDR1 and CDR2 sequences are MNHNS and SASEGT. The V and J ends lost 6 bases and 0 bases respectively, with 6 bases between them. The CDR3 covers 13 residues. The CDR3 is CASSGSSYNEQFF. Here the CDR3 DNA reads TGTGCCAGCAGCGGGAGCTCCTACAATGAGCAGTTCTTC.

V usage is TRBV11-2 and J usage is TRBJ2-2; 7 nucleotides align to TRBD1. This CDR3 region has 17 residues. Germline CDR1 SGHAT, CDR2 FQNNGV. The V segment lost 5 bases and the J segment 6 bases; nucleotides outside the gene matches: 15. The CDR3 loop reads CASSAPMFDRVAGELFF. CDR3 DNA: TGTGCCAGCAGCGCCCCGATGTTTGACAGGGTGGCCGGGGAGCTGTTTTTT.

The chain has TRBV25-1 and TRBJ2-1; the match to TRBD1 covers 8 bases. The CDR3 consists of 16 residues. CDR1 is MGHDK, CDR2 SYGVNS, per germline. V was pared by 2 bases and J by 9 bases, with 12 bases of the junction left unmatched. The CDR3 spells CASSERDRGARAEQFF. The CDR3 DNA reads TGTGCCAGCAGTGAACGAGACAGGGGCGCCCGTGCTGAGCAGTTCTTC.

This clone was counted once. CDR3 nucleotides: TGTGCCAGCAGCTTAGTGGGGGCTGGAGGCTACACCTTC. The encoded protein is CASSLVGAGGYTF. V usage is TRBV7-9 and J usage is TRBJ1-2; possible D gene TRBD1, 6 bases. CDR3 size: 13 residues. Looked up from germline, CDR1 is SEHNR and CDR2 is FQNEAQ (reference sequence). Trimming left V 1 base short and J 8 bases short, with 11 bases between.

This clone has a handful of counts. This chain uses TRBV19 with TRBJ2-4, with D possibly TRBD1 on 5 matching bases. This CDR3 spans 16 amino acids. Trimming removed 5 bases from V and 5 bases from J, with 19 bases in between. Germline V lookup: CDR1 LNHDA, CDR2 SQIVND (reference sequence). The CDR3: CASSPDGRASQNIQYF. The CDR3 nucleotides read TGTGCCAGTAGTCCTGACGGCAGGGCCTCCCAAAACATTCAGTACTTC.

The V call is TRBV5-1, the J call TRBJ1-5; D might be TRBD1 (6 bases). The CDR3 has 15 residues. V lost 4 bases to trimming and J lost 1 base, with 12 bases between them. CDR1 is SGHRS, CDR2 YFSETQ, per germline. DNA for the CDR3: TGCGCCAGCAGCCCCGGCGACAGGAGCAATCAGCCCCAGCATTTT. It encodes CASSPGDRSNQPQHF.

The chain is built from TRBV7-9 and TRBJ1-1, with D possibly matching TRBD1 (6 bases). Looked up from germline, CDR1 is SEHNR and CDR2 is FQNEAQ (reference sequence). The CDR3 spans 15 residues. V lost 5 bases and J 0 bases, leaving 13 bases between the germline ends. CDR3 protein: CASSVGQGMNTEAFF. Here the CDR3 DNA reads TGTGCCAGCAGCGTGGGGCAGGGGATGAACACTGAAGCTTTCTTT. The full variable domain, with the rest looked up from reference TRBV7-9 and TRBJ1-1, is DTGVSQNPRHKITKRGQNVTFRCDPISEHNRLYWYRQTLGQGPEFLTYFQNEAQLEKSRLLSDRFSAERPKGSFSTLEIQRTEQGDSAMYLCASSVGQGMNTEAFFGQGTRLTVV.

The chain carries TRBV5-1 and TRBJ1-1, with D perhaps matching TRBD1 (6 bases). CDR1 is SGHRS and CDR2 is YFSETQ in the germline V gene. The V end was cut by 4 bases, the J end by 1 base, with 23 bases between. The CDR3 is 18 amino acids. The CDR3 region is CASSLKVSISGANTEAFF. In DNA, the CDR3 is TGCGCCAGCAGCCTAAAGGTCAGTATCTCAGGGGCGAACACTGAAGCTTTCTTT.